The 17 T cell receptor beta chains presented below share a single source sample, sequenced in a study of blood T cell repertoires in COVID-19. Sequencing used immunoSEQ multiplex PCR; TCRdb keeps in-frame clones, though not all of them. Of about 300,000 clones in the sample, 85% to 90% are singletons; the top ten hold about 4.2%. Material for sequencing was PBMCs or T cells enriched from blood (not recorded which). The origin of the receptors is a man in his thirties or forties who had recovered from COVID-19.

The rearrangement uses TRBV28 and TRBJ1-6; 8 bases map to TRBD1. The V gene end was trimmed by 6 bases and the J gene end by 7 bases; junction bases not matched to a gene: 11. The CDR3 spans 16 residues. Germline V gives CDR1 MDHEN, CDR2 SYDVKM. CDR3 sequence (DNA): TGTGCCAGCAGGCAATCCCCCAGGGGGCTAAATTCACCCCTCCACTTT. Protein: CASRQSPRGLNSPLHF.

J is TRBJ2-5 and V is TRBV5-1; the match to TRBD1 covers 9 bases. In germline, CDR1 is SGHRS, CDR2 YFSETQ. The J segment lost 2 bases and the V segment lost 4 bases, leaving 6 bases of the junction unmatched. CDR3 length: 15 residues. CDR3 nucleotides: TGCGCCAGCAGCACCGGGACAGGGTGGCAAGAGACCCAGTACTTC. Its protein is CASSTGTGWQETQYF.

The V call is TRBV6-5, the J call TRBJ2-5, with TRBD2 matching over 11 bases. V shed 3 bases and J 5 bases; nucleotides not matched to a gene: 5. The CDR3 sequence is 15 residues long. Germline V gene lookup returns CDR1 MNHEY and CDR2 SVGAGI. In nucleotides, the CDR3 is TGTGCCAGCAGTTATCTAGCGGGGGGTCAGGAGACCCAGTACTTC. Residues: CASSYLAGGQETQYF.

The rearrangement uses TRBV5-5 and TRBJ2-2; TRBD1 agrees at 8 bases. Losses at the gene ends were 7 bases for V and 3 bases for J; bases not matched to a gene: 11. The CDR3 is made up of 16 amino acids. Germline V gene sequence: CDR1 SGHKS, CDR2 YYEKEE (reference sequence). CDR3 bases: TGTGCCAGCGTCCCCAGACAGGGGTTCGACACCGGGGAGCTGTTTTTT. It yields the protein CASVPRQGFDTGELFF.

The chain carries TRBV6-2 or TRBV6-3 and TRBJ1-4; D may be TRBD1 (5 bases). Germline V gives CDR1 MNHEY, CDR2 SVGEGT. Trimming took 4 bases from V and 2 from J, leaving 11 bases between them. CDR3 size: 15 residues. The CDR3 sequence: CASSSPGRTNEKLFF. The CDR3 nucleotides are TGTGCCAGCAGTTCCCCAGGGAGGACTAATGAAAAACTGTTTTTT.

The V call is TRBV5-1, the J call TRBJ2-1; D gene ambiguous. V dropped 3 bases and J dropped 5 bases, with 9 bases sitting between them. CDR1 SGHRS and CDR2 YFSETQ come from the germline V gene. This CDR3 is 13 amino acids long. CDR3 nucleotides: TGCGCCAGCAGCTCCGGGTCGAACAATGAGCAGTTCTTC. Protein product: CASSSGSNNEQFF.

The rearrangement uses TRBV15 and TRBJ2-7; D possibly corresponds to TRBD2 (6 bases). V lost 1 base and J 3 bases, leaving 13 bases between the germline ends. This CDR3 comprises 15 residues. Germline lookup yields CDR1 LNHNV and CDR2 YYDKDF (reference sequence). The CDR3 bases are TGTGCCACCAGCAGAGCGGGACTTCGCCTCTACGAGCAGTACTTC. Translating it yields CATSRAGLRLYEQYF.

The rearrangement uses TRBV30 and TRBJ1-4; D unresolved. Germline-derived CDR1 and CDR2 are GTSNPN and SVGIG (reference sequence). The CDR3 has 13 amino acids. Deletions cut 1 base from V and 10 bases from J, with 13 bases between. CDR3 sequence: CAWSESSAGKLFF. DNA of the CDR3: TGTGCCTGGAGTGAGTCTAGCGCGGGAAAACTGTTTTTT.

The chain uses TRBV5-6 and TRBJ2-3, with D possibly being TRBD2 (6 bases). Germline CDR1 and CDR2: SGHDT and YYEEEE. CDR3 size: 14 residues. V was trimmed by 6 bases and J by 3 bases, leaving 14 bases between them. CDR3 nucleotide sequence: TGTGCCAGCAACAGGAGGAGGGGAACAGATACGCAGTATTTT. It is translated as CASNRRRGTDTQYF. Looking up the rest from reference TRBV5-6 and TRBJ2-3 gives the full variable domain: DAGVTQSPTHLIKTRGQQVTLRCSPKSGHDTVSWYQQALGQGPQFIFQYYEEEERQRGNFPDRFSGHQFPNYSSELNVNALLLGDSALYLCASNRRRGTDTQYFGPGTRLTVL.

Points on this clone: Distinct nucleotide sequences in the sample also encode this CDR3. V and J are TRBV5-1 and TRBJ2-7, with TRBD2 matching 8 bases. The V segment lost 4 bases and the J segment 1 base; nucleotides outside the gene matches: 1. This CDR3 region has 13 residues. CDR1 is SGHRS and CDR2 is YFSETQ in the germline V gene. The CDR3: CASSRGGSYEQYF. CDR3 DNA: TGCGCCAGCAGCCGCGGGGGGTCCTACGAGCAGTACTTC.

V is TRBV19 and J is TRBJ2-1, with 11 bases fitting TRBD2. V dropped 3 bases and J dropped 10; count of bases not matched to a gene: 5. From germline, CDR1 is LNHDA and CDR2 SQIVND (reference sequence). The CDR3 totals 14 residues. The CDR3 protein is CASSMLAGGGEQFF. The CDR3 region has the DNA TGTGCCAGTAGTATGCTAGCGGGAGGAGGAGAGCAGTTCTTC.

CDR3 nucleotides: TGTGCCAGTAGCGGAAACACAGGGCCTGGGGCCAACGTCCTGACTTTC. Translated, it gives CASSGNTGPGANVLTF. The genes are TRBV19 and TRBJ2-6; D is perhaps TRBD1 (6 bases). The V gene's germline CDR1 is LNHDA and CDR2 SQIVND (reference sequence). V shed 6 bases and J shed 2 bases, with 14 bases lying between them. The CDR3 spans 16 residues.

V gene TRBV2 combines with J gene TRBJ2-7, with 12 positions matching TRBD2. V shed 7 bases, J shed 6 bases, and the junction held 7 bases outside the gene matches. This CDR3 is built from 14 residues. From germline, CDR1 is SNHLY and CDR2 FYNNEI. This CDR3 is CASIPGLAGFEQYF. DNA of the CDR3: TGTGCCAGCATCCCGGGACTAGCGGGTTTCGAGCAGTACTTC.

The chain has TRBV11-2 and TRBJ2-7; 10 bases fit TRBD1. Germline V gene sequence: CDR1 SGHAT, CDR2 FQNNGV. V lost 7 bases and J lost 7; bases outside the gene matches: 13. The CDR3 has 15 residues. The CDR3 sequence: CASTGGGQGVGEQYF. In DNA, the CDR3 is TGTGCCAGCACGGGTGGTGGACAGGGGGTAGGGGAGCAGTACTTC. Together with reference TRBV11-2 and TRBJ2-7, the CDR3 gives the full variable domain: EAGVAQSPRYKIIEKRQSVAFWCNPISGHATLYWYQQILGQGPKLLIQFQNNGVVDDSQLPKDRFSAERLKGVDSTLKIQPAKLEDSAVYLCASTGGGQGVGEQYFGPGTRLTVT.

This clone was seen a single time. The chain employs TRBV7-9 and TRBJ1-5; tentatively, D is TRBD1 (5 bases). Per germline, CDR1 SEHNR and CDR2 FQNEAQ (reference sequence). V lost 10 bases, J lost 7 bases, and 14 bases lay in between. The length of the CDR3 is 12 residues. The CDR3 loop is CAIGHDGQPQHF. The CDR3 nucleotides read TGTGCCATCGGACATGACGGCCAGCCCCAGCATTTT. Looking up the rest from reference TRBV7-9 and TRBJ1-5 gives the full variable domain: DTGVSQNPRHKITKRGQNVTFRCDPISEHNRLYWYRQTLGQGPEFLTYFQNEAQLEKSRLLSDRFSAERPKGSFSTLEIQRTEQGDSAMYLCAIGHDGQPQHFGDGTRLSIL.

The chain has TRBV12-3 or TRBV12-4 and TRBJ2-1, with 7 bases identical to TRBD2. This CDR3 has 11 amino acids. V was clipped by 7 bases and J by 9 bases; unmatched bases: 3. The CDR3 loop is CASTGGGEQFF. DNA for the CDR3: TGTGCCAGCACGGGGGGAGGTGAGCAGTTCTTC.

The chain has TRBV10-2 and TRBJ1-2; D unclear. V dropped 0 bases and J dropped 4 bases, with 9 bases sitting between them. CDR1 is WSHSY and CDR2 is SAAADI in the germline V gene. CDR3 length: 14 residues. In nucleotides, the CDR3 is TGCGCCAGCAGTGAGTCCCAGGTGGGCTATGGCTACACCTTC. It encodes CASSESQVGYGYTF.